Below, one TCR beta chain is given with its context. This sample was taken from a study of blood T cell repertoires in COVID-19. Across the whole study: The analysed material was cDNA or gDNA that came from T cells, B-cell-depleted T cells, or PBMCs.

Living in under 30 US areas, the participants were between roughly 18 and 90 years of age. Cohort allocation depended upon clinical history that participants reported. Original methodology: Reference gene primer amplification in the assay estimated nucleated cell counts. Sequencing used immunoSEQ multiplex PCR; TCRdb keeps in-frame clones, though not all of them. V, J and clone size derive from that table, while D and trimming were established from the DNA sequence. This sample yields about 270,000 clones, of which about 90% are seen a single time; 4.1% belongs to the top ten. The CDR3 runs 16 residues. The J segment lost 4 bases and the V segment lost 3 bases, leaving 8 bases of the junction unmatched. Germline V gene data show CDR1 as MNHEY and CDR2 as SVGAGI.

The sample taken for sequencing was PBMCs or T cells enriched from blood (not recorded which). The rearrangement uses TRBV6-5 and TRBJ2-2; 7 bases line up with TRBD2. This receptor was taken from a woman between 25 and 40 years old with acute COVID-19. The CDR3 spells CASSYWVPSGTGELFF. The CDR3 region has the DNA TGTGCCAGCAGTTATTGGGTCCCTAGCGGCACCGGGGAGCTGTTTTTT.